The T cell receptor beta chain described here comes from a study of Ad26.COV2.S vaccination and SARS-CoV-2 variants. Sequencing was performed with immunoSEQ multiplex PCR; in TCRdb, only in-frame clones are kept and a portion is missing. The table lists some 240,000 clones, roughly 87% of them singletons, with approximately 3% in the top ten. Treatment: around 19 received Ad26.COV2.S at low or high dose, single or two shots; 5 received placebo; per-sample allocation not given. Following the first vaccine or placebo injection, samples were taken on day 63. Whoever gave the sample was an adult aged 18-55 years in Boston. The germline V gene encodes CDR1 MNHEY and CDR2 SVGEGT. V lost 5 bases, J lost 1 base, and 4 bases stayed unmatched. CDR3 length: 15 residues. This clone was counted a few times. As yet, its antigen is unknown. Notes on the study in general: While placebo recipients had lower spike-specific TCR breadth, vaccine recipients had more. The TCR breadth and depth analyses may have understated or missed part of the total T cell responses.

V is TRBV6-2 or TRBV6-3 and J is TRBJ2-1; 8 bases fit TRBD2. Here the sequenced sample was peripheral blood, taken in a trial of Ad26.COV2.S vaccine versus placebo. The clonotype comes from a person aged 18-60 years who received the Ad26.COV2.S COVID-19 vaccine or a placebo. The CDR3, as DNA: TGTGCCAGCAGTAAGACTAGCGAGTCCTACAATGAGCAGTTCTTC. It is translated as CASSKTSESYNEQFF.